Shown below are 31 T cell receptor beta chains from a single sample sequenced in a study of blood T cell repertoires in COVID-19. Method: immunoSEQ multiplex PCR; TCRdb's copy keeps in-frame clones and lacks some. This table holds more than 250,000 clones, around four fifths found once. The sample consisted of peripheral blood. These receptor sequences come from a woman between 45 and 65 years old with acute or convalescent COVID-19.

V and J are TRBV24-1 and TRBJ2-3; a weak D match, TRBD1 (5 bases). CDR3 length equals 15 residues. Germline CDR1 KGHDR, CDR2 SFDVKD. V was shortened by 3 bases and J by 8 bases, with 17 bases between the two germline ends. The CDR3 DNA sequence: TGTGCCACCAGTGATGGGGCTCTTCCCCCCGGTACGCAGTATTTT. It yields the protein CATSDGALPPGTQYF.

This chain uses TRBV28 with TRBJ1-2; D remains unclear. With 3 bases removed from V and 4 bases from J, the gap between germline ends came to 9 bases. The CDR3 contains 13 residues. The germline V gene encodes CDR1 MDHEN and CDR2 SYDVKM. The DNA of the CDR3 is TGTGCCAGCAGTTTTGGCGCGGGCTATGGCTACACCTTC. It codes for CASSFGAGYGYTF.

This clone showed up just once. This sample also contains other DNA sequences that code for the same CDR3. The genes are TRBV4-1 and TRBJ1-6; tentative D call: TRBD1 (6 bases). The CDR3 consists of 13 residues. Deletions cut 0 bases from V and 13 bases from J, with 10 bases between. Germline values: CDR1 MGHRA, CDR2 YSYEKL. The CDR3 DNA follows: TGCGCCAGCAGCCAAGACCAGGGGTCTCCCCTCCACTTT. Its protein is CASSQDQGSPLHF.

This clone was counted only a few times. The chain combines TRBV6-4 with TRBJ2-5; 10 bases fit TRBD2. Germline assignment: CDR1 MRHNA and CDR2 SNTAGT. This CDR3 is built from 15 residues. With 4 bases clipped from V and 4 bases from J, the junction kept 6 bases outside the gene matches. The CDR3 spells CASSVLAGAGETQYF. The CDR3 DNA reads as TGTGCCAGCAGTGTCCTAGCGGGAGCCGGAGAGACCCAGTACTTC.

The chain carries TRBV12-3 or TRBV12-4 and TRBJ2-5; the D gene is possibly TRBD1 (6 bases). V was trimmed by 5 bases and J by 5 bases, leaving 9 bases between them. This CDR3 is 12 amino acids long. The CDR3 loop reads CASSHRVETQYF. The CDR3 DNA reads TGTGCCAGCAGTCACAGGGTGGAGACCCAGTACTTC.

In DNA, the CDR3 is TGTGCCAGCAGTTACGAGAAATCCTCACCCCTCCACTTT. It encodes CASSYEKSSPLHF. The V and J genes are TRBV6-5 and TRBJ1-6, with unresolved D. This CDR3 has 13 residues. The V gene's germline CDR1 is MNHEY and CDR2 SVGAGI. With 2 bases removed from V and 10 bases from J, the gap between germline ends came to 9 bases.

The rearrangement links TRBV30 to TRBJ1-2; no reliable D call. This CDR3 spans 11 amino acids. V was clipped by 0 bases and J by 7 bases, with 6 bases between them. Looked up from germline, CDR1 is GTSNPN and CDR2 is SVGIG (reference sequence). CDR3 region: CAWSVLVGYTF. Here the CDR3 DNA reads TGTGCCTGGAGTGTATTAGTTGGCTACACCTTC.

Comment on this clone: Other DNA sequences in this specimen translate into the identical CDR3. This chain connects TRBV7-2 to TRBJ2-5; TRBD1 agrees at 7 bases. Per germline, CDR1 SGHTA and CDR2 FQGNSA. The CDR3 extends over 14 amino acids. V shed 5 bases and J 1 base; nucleotides not matched to a gene: 4. For the CDR3, the DNA is TGTGCCAGCAGCCTCGGGACAGCCCAAGAGACCCAGTACTTC. This translates into CASSLGTAQETQYF.

The chain joins TRBV3-1 (or the pseudogene TRBV3-2) to TRBJ2-1, with 8 bases matching TRBD2. Germline V gene data show CDR1 as LGHDT and CDR2 as YNNKEL (reference sequence). With V trimmed by 10 bases and J by 7 bases, 12 bases remained unmatched. CDR3 length: 14 amino acids. This chain's CDR3 is CATQEGSGANEQFF. The CDR3 DNA reads TGTGCCACCCAGGAGGGTAGCGGGGCGAATGAGCAGTTCTTC.

This sequence joins TRBV7-3 and TRBJ1-3; D remains ambiguous. Per germline, CDR1 SGHTA and CDR2 FQGTGA. V gave up 4 bases and J gave up 2 bases, with 15 bases separating them. This CDR3 contains 16 residues. CDR3 amino acids: CASSSTPGVPGNTIYF. In DNA, the CDR3 is TGTGCCAGCAGCTCAACGCCCGGGGTACCTGGAAACACCATATATTTT.

CDR3: CASSWGTGGYEQYV. The CDR3 bases are TGCGCCAGCAGCTGGGGGACAGGGGGTTACGAGCAGTACGTC. This sequence joins TRBV5-1 and TRBJ2-7, with 11 positions matching TRBD1. The trim removed 3 bases at V and 4 bases at J, leaving 3 bases unmatched. The CDR3 has 14 residues. The germline V gene encodes CDR1 SGHRS and CDR2 YFSETQ.

This clone has only one observation. The V call is TRBV24-1, the J call TRBJ1-2; D is possibly TRBD1 (5 bases). The germline V gene has CDR1 KGHDR and CDR2 SFDVKD. The CDR3 runs to 14 residues. The V end lost 3 bases, the J end lost 4 bases, and 11 bases lay between the germline ends. The CDR3 loop is CATSDPTAFYGYTF. In DNA form, the CDR3 reads TGTGCCACCAGTGATCCGACAGCCTTCTATGGCTACACCTTC.

This clone has just one count. This sequence joins TRBV4-3 and TRBJ2-1, with 12 bases lining up with TRBD2. V shed 1 base, J shed 8 bases, and the junction held 12 bases outside the gene matches. The CDR3 contains 18 residues. Germline CDR1 reads LGHNA; CDR2 reads YSLEER. The CDR3 nucleotides read TGCGCCAGCAGCCAAGGTACCCCACCTAGCGGGAGGGCGTATGAGCAGTTCTTC. Translating it yields CASSQGTPPSGRAYEQFF.

The J gene is TRBJ1-2, the V gene TRBV5-1; TRBD1 matches at 7 bases. The CDR3 totals 13 residues. J gave up 3 bases and V 4 bases, and 3 bases lay outside the gene matches. Germline V lookup: CDR1 SGHRS, CDR2 YFSETQ. The chain's CDR3 is CASSVDRDYGYTF. The DNA for the CDR3 is TGCGCCAGCAGCGTTGACAGGGACTATGGCTACACCTTC. Full variable domain (missing parts from reference TRBV5-1 and TRBJ1-2): KAGVTQTPRYLIKTRGQQVTLSCSPISGHRSVSWYQQTPGQGLQFLFEYFSETQRNKGNFPGRFSGRQFSNSRSEMNVSTLELGDSALYLCASSVDRDYGYTFGSGTRLTVV.

The chain recombines TRBV7-9 with TRBJ1-2, with unresolved D. V gave up 2 bases and J gave up 2 bases, with 15 bases separating them. The germline V gene encodes CDR1 SEHNR and CDR2 FQNEAQ (reference sequence). This CDR3 has 16 residues. CDR3 amino acids: CASSLKSGVLNYGYTF. CDR3 nucleotides: TGTGCCAGCAGCTTAAAATCCGGGGTTTTAAACTATGGCTACACCTTC.

The rearrangement links TRBV6-1 to TRBJ2-7; tentatively, D is TRBD2 (6 bases). V lost 7 bases to trimming and J lost 5 bases, with 9 bases between them. Germline assignment: CDR1 MNHNS and CDR2 SASEGT. This CDR3 has 11 amino acids. The DNA of the CDR3 is TGTGCCAGCACCGGAGGGAACGAGCAGTACTTC. Encoded protein: CASTGGNEQYF.

The chain combines TRBV5-1 with TRBJ2-2; TRBD1 matches 9 bases. V lost 2 bases, J lost 3 bases, and 8 bases stayed unmatched. The CDR3 has 17 residues. The V gene's germline CDR1 is SGHRS and CDR2 YFSETQ. CDR3 sequence reads: CASSLRTGVRHTGELFF. In DNA form, the CDR3 reads TGCGCCAGCAGCTTAAGGACAGGGGTGCGACACACCGGGGAGCTGTTTTTT.

The table lists this clone with a count of one. The rearrangement links TRBV13 to TRBJ2-1; TRBD1 matches at 10 bases. Looked up from germline, CDR1 is PRHDT and CDR2 is FYEKMQ (reference sequence). The CDR3 is 17 amino acids. V was clipped by 2 bases and J by 2 bases; unmatched bases: 6. The CDR3 loop is CASSLHTGTGAYNEQFF. The CDR3, as DNA: TGTGCCAGCAGCTTACACACCGGGACAGGGGCCTACAATGAGCAGTTCTTC.

This clone was seen repeatedly, ten times or more. The genes are TRBV5-6 and TRBJ2-2; 9 bases align to TRBD1. V lost 2 bases, J lost 7 bases, and 3 bases stayed unmatched. From germline, CDR1 is SGHDT and CDR2 YYEEEE. This CDR3 is built from 14 residues. CDR3 sequence (DNA): TGTGCCAGCAGCTTTGGGACAGGGCACGGGGAGCTGTTTTTT. It is translated as CASSFGTGHGELFF.

This rearrangement joins TRBV4-2 to TRBJ1-3, with D possibly being TRBD1 (5 bases). V gave up 0 bases and J gave up 8 bases, with 14 bases separating them. The CDR3 spans 15 residues. CDR1 and CDR2 (germline): LGHNA, YNFKEQ. The CDR3 loop reads CASSQDLQGRDTIYF. The CDR3 bases are TGTGCCAGCAGCCAAGATCTCCAGGGTCGGGACACCATATATTTT.

This clone is a singleton in its sample. The chain uses TRBV11-1 and TRBJ1-4; D is possibly TRBD1 (5 bases). Deletions cut 5 bases from V and 8 bases from J, with 12 bases between. Germline lookup yields CDR1 SGHAT and CDR2 FQDESV (reference sequence). CDR3 length equals 13 residues. CDR3 sequence (DNA): TGTGCCAGCAGCCGCAGGGTAGAGGAAAAACTGTTTTTT. This translates into CASSRRVEEKLFF.

This clone was counted once. Different DNA sequences within this sample yield the same CDR3. V is TRBV6-2 or TRBV6-3 and J is TRBJ1-1; D possibly corresponds to TRBD1 (5 bases). The germline V and J ends were trimmed by 0 bases and 5 bases, with 7 bases remaining between them. Germline CDR1 and CDR2: MNHEY and SVGEGT. This CDR3 has 13 residues. DNA of the CDR3: TGTGCCAGCAGTTACTCCCAGGGTACTGAAGCTTTCTTT. Translating it yields CASSYSQGTEAFF.

The CDR3 DNA is TGTGCTAGTGGTTTGAGTGGGAGTTACACTGAAGCTTTCTTT. Amino acid sequence: CASGLSGSYTEAFF. The rearrangement uses TRBV12-5 and TRBJ1-1; no clear D. The CDR3 runs to 14 residues. Trimming cost V 2 bases and J 3 bases, with 10 bases left between them. The germline gives CDR1 LGHNT, CDR2 FRNRAP.

This clone was seen a single time. The chain employs TRBV2 and TRBJ2-1; 10 nucleotides match TRBD2. The CDR3 sequence is 13 residues long. The germline V gene encodes CDR1 SNHLY and CDR2 FYNNEI. V lost 4 bases and J lost 13; bases outside the gene matches: 7. The CDR3 loop is CASSVSSGSEQFF. CDR3 coding DNA: TGTGCCAGCAGTGTGTCTAGCGGGAGCGAACAGTTCTTC.

The chain combines TRBV2 with TRBJ2-1, with D tentatively TRBD1 (6 bases). The CDR3 spans 13 residues. CDR1 is SNHLY and CDR2 is FYNNEI in the germline V gene. V lost 6 bases and J 7 bases, leaving 13 bases between the germline ends. The CDR3 loop reads CASSIDRPNEQFF. CDR3 bases: TGTGCCAGCAGCATAGACAGGCCGAATGAGCAGTTCTTC. The variable domain in full, completed from reference TRBV2 and TRBJ2-1, reads EPEVTQTPSHQVTQMGQEVILRCVPISNHLYFYWYRQILGQKVEFLVSFYNNEISEKSEIFDDQFSVERPDGSNFTLKIRSTKLEDSAMYFCASSIDRPNEQFFGPGTRLTVL.

This clone was observed once. The chain carries TRBV9 and TRBJ2-5; possible D gene TRBD2, 6 bases. V was shortened by 3 bases and J by 2 bases, with 14 bases between the two germline ends. CDR3 size: 15 residues. Germline CDR1 is SGDLS and CDR2 is YYNGEE. The DNA of the CDR3 is TGTGCCAGCAGCGATTGGCGGGGATCACAAGAGACCCAGTACTTC. Its protein product is CASSDWRGSQETQYF. The entire variable domain, with the rest obtained from reference TRBV9 and TRBJ2-5, is as follows: DSGVTQTPKHLITATGQRVTLRCSPRSGDLSVYWYQQSLDQGLQFLIQYYNGEERAKGNILERFSAQQFPDLHSELNLSSLELGDSALYFCASSDWRGSQETQYFGPGTRLLVL.

The gene calls are TRBV11-2 and TRBJ2-3; 8 bases map to TRBD2. The J segment lost 4 bases and the V segment lost 5 bases, leaving 5 bases of the junction unmatched. CDR1 SGHAT and CDR2 FQNNGV come from the germline V gene. CDR3 length: 14 residues. This chain's CDR3 is CASSRGGQADTQYF. DNA of the CDR3: TGTGCCAGCAGCCGCGGGGGGCAGGCAGATACGCAGTATTTT.

The chain employs TRBV6-6 and TRBJ2-7; D might be TRBD1 (6 bases). The germline V gene encodes CDR1 MNHNY and CDR2 SVGAGI (reference sequence). This CDR3 has 12 residues. Trimming shortened V by 5 bases and J by 5 bases, and 10 bases separated the two germline ends. CDR3 nucleotides: TGTGCCAGCAGTCCTACAGGGCACGAGCAGTACTTC. This gives the protein CASSPTGHEQYF.

In its sample, this clone was seen a few times. This chain connects TRBV29-1 to TRBJ1-1; weak D call: TRBD1 (6 bases). This CDR3 contains 15 residues. Germline assignment: CDR1 SQVTM and CDR2 ANQGSEA. The V end was cut by 0 bases, the J end by 11 bases, with 22 bases between. The CDR3 DNA reads as TGCAGCGTTGAAGAAAAGGGGGTAGATTCTATGTCGGCTTTCTTT. This codes for CSVEEKGVDSMSAFF.

This chain links TRBV24-1 with TRBJ1-6; the D gene is possibly TRBD1 (6 bases). The CDR3 contains 16 residues. The V and J ends lost 2 bases and 14 bases respectively, with 21 bases between them. CDR1 is KGHDR, CDR2 SFDVKD, per germline. CDR3: CATSDSTKDSGSTLHF. CDR3 DNA sequence: TGTGCCACCAGTGATTCCACAAAGGACAGCGGATCGACCCTCCACTTT.

The gene calls are TRBV9 and TRBJ2-2, with 7 bases lining up with TRBD1. The germline V gene has CDR1 SGDLS and CDR2 YYNGEE. V lost 4 bases and J lost 2; bases outside the gene matches: 5. CDR3 length: 15 residues. The CDR3 is CASSSRDRNTGELFF. In DNA, the CDR3 is TGTGCCAGCAGCTCCCGGGACAGAAACACCGGGGAGCTGTTTTTT.